This TCR beta chain was identified in a study of tumor-infiltrating lymphocytes in primary liver carcinoma (dated by TCRdb to 2015 to 2018). Background on the whole study: The five patients, three men and two women aged 30 to 69 years, had hepatocellular carcinoma (four) or combined HCC and intrahepatic cholangiocarcinoma (one). Tumors of the five patients were stage T1-T3 N0M0 with maximum diameters of roughly 4 to 11 cm. Roughly 3.65 to 7.13 million productive TCRbeta reads were obtained per sample, and no significant difference in read depth was found between tissue types. The study combined TCRbeta repertoire sequencing, expression microarrays and whole-exome sequencing across five regions of each liver tumor, with adjacent normal tissue and blood. A total of 35 specimens from 5 patients went through TCRbeta repertoire sequencing, namely 25 tumor regions, 5 adjacent noncancerous liver tissues and 5 peripheral blood samples. To link TCRbeta repertoire diversity with the local molecular phenotype, the approximately 27 tumor region samples were profiled using Agilent mRNA microarrays. High reproducibility was observed for the technical replicate repertoires, with mean shared-clone rates approximately 0.9 and correlation coefficients above 0.95. What the work shows at the level of the full study, not this receptor alone: Because sequencing covered only the TCR beta chain and unpaired alpha chains were not captured, true repertoire diversity is likely underestimated. Only roughly 8-25% of top clones appeared in all five regions of a tumor, which suggests that tumor-infiltrating T cells are spatially heterogeneous. Only a few patients were included in the study, and the authors note that the findings should be validated in a larger study. Pairs of tumor regions showed greater repertoire overlap (mean roughly 35%) than tumor-adjacent pairs (roughly 17%) or tumor-blood pairs (approximately 15%), which is consistent with antigen-driven expansion. The top 250 clones made up a significantly larger repertoire fraction in tumors than in blood (p = 0.039). Bulk unsorted samples precluded comparing CD4+ and CD8+ T cell repertoires.

Starting from approximately 500 ng total RNA, TCRbeta-specific cDNA was produced by reverse transcription with a constant-region primer and ProtoScript II reverse transcriptase. Construction of the TCRbeta libraries relied on three nested rounds of multiplex PCR, following a slightly modified ARM-PCR procedure. Each of the first two PCR rounds ran for approximately 9 cycles using multiplex TRBV1-TRBV30 forward primers together with a Cbeta reverse primer. Sample barcodes and Illumina adapters were attached in a final 25-cycle PCR using Deep VentR polymerase. Amplicons of 200-500 bp were gel-purified with a QIAquick gel extraction kit before sequencing. The TCRbeta amplicons were sequenced with 250-bp paired-end reads on an Illumina HiSeq 2500. Processing in the source paper ran as follows. Quality trimming of reads was performed with Trimmomatic v0.33, and paired reads were merged with FLASH v1.2.11 so that full CDR3 sequences could be recovered. V, D and J germline segments were assigned to the rearranged TCRbeta sequences using MiGEC v1.2.1b. Clonotype statistics and Shannon-Wiener diversity indices were calculated with VDJtools v1.0.0. To reduce sampling bias, subsequent analyses other than the diversity analysis used only the 250 most abundant clonotypes in each sample. The public sequencing data were trimmed at Q25 with fastp and processed into clonotypes with MiXCR by TCRdb, which kept only in-frame beta chains. Rows merge per CDR3 protein into single entries with the most common DNA and genes. These V and J calls derive from TCRdb rather than the authors' analysis. A total of roughly 80,000 distinct CDR3 sequences appear in this sample, about two thirds of them only once. Roughly an eighth of the sample is held by the ten biggest clonotypes.

Without any cell sorting, total RNA and DNA were extracted together from approximately 22-30 mg of bulk tissue using the AllPrep DNA/RNA mini kit. Between late 2015 and early 2016, roughly five patients in China with histopathologically diagnosed primary liver carcinoma had surgical resection. At the time of sampling, the patients were treatment-naive and had chronic HBV infection. Five spatially separated regions were sampled per tumor: superior, inferior, left-lateral and right-lateral poles, plus the tumor centre. Histological examination found more than 75% viable tumor cells in every tumor sample. Each fresh piece of tumor and adjacent tissue was cut in two, with one half stored in RNAlater at -80 degrees C and the other half sent for histology. From the cysteine through the phenylalanine, the CDR3 covers 17 amino acids. Only CDR3 DNA remains: 51 bases, in frame from the first base. Reading the germline V gene gives CDR1 MGHRA and CDR2 YSYEKL.

Note on this clonotype: The antigen it binds to is not known. One junction end does not reproduce the germline sequence, and a read error may be involved.

The sequence was obtained from a woman aged 55-70 years with primary liver carcinoma and hepatitis B virus infection. Rearrangement joined TRBV4-1 to TRBJ1-3; 6 matching bases give a weak D call of TRBD1. Material: liver tumor tissue from sampling region 4. The meaning of the sample's cell subset or site label: tumor region T4, right-lateral pole. Read as DNA, the sequence is TGCGCCTGCAGCCAAGTCCCTCGAGGGGGGCAGGGAAACACCATATATTTT. It translates as CACSQVPRGGQGNTIYF.